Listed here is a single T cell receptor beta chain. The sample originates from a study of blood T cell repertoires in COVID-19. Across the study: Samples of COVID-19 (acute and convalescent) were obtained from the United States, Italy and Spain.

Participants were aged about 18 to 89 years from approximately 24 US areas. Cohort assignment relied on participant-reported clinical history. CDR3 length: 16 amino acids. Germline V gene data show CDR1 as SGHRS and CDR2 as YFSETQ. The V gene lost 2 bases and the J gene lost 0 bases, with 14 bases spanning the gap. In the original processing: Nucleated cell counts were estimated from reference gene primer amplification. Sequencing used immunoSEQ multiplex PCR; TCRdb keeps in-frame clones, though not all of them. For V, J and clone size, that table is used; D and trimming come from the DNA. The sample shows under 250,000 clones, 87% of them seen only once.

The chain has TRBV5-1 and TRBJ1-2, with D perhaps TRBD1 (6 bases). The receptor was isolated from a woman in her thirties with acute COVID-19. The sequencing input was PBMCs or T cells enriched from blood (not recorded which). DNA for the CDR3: TGCGCCAGCAGCTTCCAGGGGACCAAAGCTAACTATGGCTACACCTTC. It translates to CASSFQGTKANYGYTF.